Reported below is one T cell receptor beta chain. Its specificity is unknown. The data originate from a study of T cell responses to AZD1222 COVID-19 vaccine. Study-wide results and caveats: Unmutated variant regions reportedly attract nearly half of all spike-specific TCRs. Females made up more of the donors, who were largely white British, and clonal diversity may have come out too low.

V was clipped by 4 bases and J by 4 bases; unmatched bases: 6. This CDR3 comprises 15 residues. Germline V lookup: CDR1 LGHDT, CDR2 YNNKEL (reference sequence). Measured with immunoSEQ multiplex PCR; TCRdb has only the in-frame clones, and not every one. The sample includes over 75,000 clones, around 87% of them seen just once. The chain has TRBV3-1 (or the pseudogene TRBV3-2) and TRBJ2-2; 7 positions agree with TRBD2. Here the sequenced sample was peripheral blood, taken on day 0 of AZD1222 vaccination. The receptor was isolated from an adult in good health. CDR3 region: CASSLSGSGTGELFF. Written as DNA, the CDR3 is TGTGCCAGCAGCCTTAGCGGGTCGGGCACCGGGGAGCTGTTTTTT.